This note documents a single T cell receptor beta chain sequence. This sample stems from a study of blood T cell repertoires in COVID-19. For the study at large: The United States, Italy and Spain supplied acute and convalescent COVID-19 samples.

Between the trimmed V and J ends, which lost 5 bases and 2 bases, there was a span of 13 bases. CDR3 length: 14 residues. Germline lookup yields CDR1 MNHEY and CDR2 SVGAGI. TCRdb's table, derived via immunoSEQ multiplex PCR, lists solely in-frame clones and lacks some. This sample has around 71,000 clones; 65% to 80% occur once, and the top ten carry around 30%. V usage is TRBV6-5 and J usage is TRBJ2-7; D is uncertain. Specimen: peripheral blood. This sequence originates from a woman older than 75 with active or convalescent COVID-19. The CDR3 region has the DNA TGTGCCAGCAGTCGAACCAGGTTCGCCTACGAGCAGTACTTC. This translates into CASSRTRFAYEQYF.